The TCR beta chain under discussion was sequenced for a study of CD4 T cells in relation to SARS-CoV-2 and coronaviruses. The wider study: Crossreactive spike epitopes shared across donors were mapped to their HLA restriction.

Unexposed donor CD4+ T cells date from about 2011-2018, before the COVID-19 pandemic. The cells were cultured for about ten days before CD4+ T cells were isolated. Testing used SARS-CoV-2 S/N and four cold-coronavirus spikes on unexposed-donor CD4+ T cells, cells permitting. The CDR3 totals 17 residues. V dropped 0 bases and J dropped 1; count of bases not matched to a gene: 4. Germline CDR1 LNHDA, CDR2 SQIVND (reference sequence). Study outcomes and limitations: Compared with monoreactive clones, crossreactive clones showed significantly weaker SARS-CoV-2 expansion.

With regard to this clone: Its antigen is as yet unknown.

Produced via immunoSEQ multiplex PCR; TCRdb's table is partial and in-frame only. The table lists roughly 31,000 clones, roughly 78% of them singletons. The sequencing sample was made of CD4+ T cells from PBMCs, cultured in vitro. This chain joins TRBV19 and TRBJ2-7; TRBD2 agrees at 12 bases. The TCR was taken from a human donor in good health. In DNA, the CDR3 is TGTGCCAGTAGTATAGAACTAGCGGGAGGATTATCCTACGAGCAGTACTTC. Protein: CASSIELAGGLSYEQYF.